This T cell receptor (beta chain) was profiled in a study of regulatory T cells in long-lasting Graves disease. Study at large: Persistent Graves' disease denoted over 5 years of antithyroid drugs plus positive TSH receptor antibodies. Study results and limitations: TCR diversity in persistent Graves' patients was below that of newly diagnosed ones.

Time point specified: persistent/refractory GD, antithyroid drugs over 5 years with positive TRAb. Isolated PBMC RNA provided the starting material for the TCR library. American Thyroid Association guidelines defined how Graves' disease was diagnosed. All patients originated from an endocrinology department located in Xi'an, China. With iRepertoire HTBI primers and Arm-PCR of CDR3 regions, TCR beta libraries were built. TCRdb reprocessed the multiplex PCR reads via MiXCR and lists one record per CDR3 protein. The sample carries 650,000 to 700,000 distinct CDR3 sequences, around 30% recorded once. Per germline, CDR1 LNHDA and CDR2 SQIVND (reference sequence). This CDR3 region has 19 residues. V lost 5 bases, J lost 5 bases, and 18 bases stayed unmatched. Details on this clonotype: Its antigen is unidentified.

This receptor was obtained from a female donor with Graves disease. Source: peripheral blood mononuclear cells (PBMCs), taken when the disease was refractory, from a patient treated with antithyroid drugs. The genes are TRBV19 and TRBJ2-2, with TRBD2 matching 9 bases. CDR3: CASSPPRRASGRSTGELFF. CDR3 bases: TGTGCCAGTAGTCCACCCCGGAGGGCGAGCGGGAGGTCTACCGGGGAGCTGTTTTTT.